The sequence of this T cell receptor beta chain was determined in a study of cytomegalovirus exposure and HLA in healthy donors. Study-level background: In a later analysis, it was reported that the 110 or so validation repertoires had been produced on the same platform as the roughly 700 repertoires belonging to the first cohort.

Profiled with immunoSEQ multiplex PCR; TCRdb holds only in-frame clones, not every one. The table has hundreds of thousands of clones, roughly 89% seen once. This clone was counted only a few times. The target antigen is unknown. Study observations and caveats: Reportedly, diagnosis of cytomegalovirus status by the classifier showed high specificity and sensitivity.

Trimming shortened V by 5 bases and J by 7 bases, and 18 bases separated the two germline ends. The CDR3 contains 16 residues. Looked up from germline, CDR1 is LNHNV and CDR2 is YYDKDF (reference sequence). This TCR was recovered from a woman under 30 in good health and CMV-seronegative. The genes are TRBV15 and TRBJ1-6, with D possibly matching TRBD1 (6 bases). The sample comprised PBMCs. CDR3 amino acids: CATSHQGMSPNSPLHF. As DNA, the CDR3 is TGTGCCACCAGCCACCAGGGGATGTCGCCCAATTCACCCCTCCACTTT.